This T cell receptor beta chain was captured in a study of control samples from healthy donors and cancer patients (dated by TCRdb to about 2020). About this clone: Its antigen is not yet known. No much larger clone exists at a distance of one base, and base qualities are not known.

Library preparation was by the immunoSEQ multiplex PCR assay. As stored in TCRdb, this immuneACCESS dataset retains in-frame rearrangements with V and J assigned. A fraction of the clones does not appear; measured against another copy, unresolved V genes explain less than half of the discrepancy, and the remainder lacks a known reason. The sample contains 100,000 to 150,000 clones, approximately 92% of them found a single time. The ten largest account for about 2.6% of the sample. Sequencing was carried out using blood. The TCR sequence derives from a young man in good health.

The sequenced DNA: TGTGCCAGCAGCTCGGGACTAGCGGGGGGAGAGACCCAGTACTTC. The resulting protein is CASSSGLAGGETQYF. The V and J segments used are TRBV7-9 and TRBJ2-5; 15 bases in the junction line up with TRBD2. The germline V end is reduced by 4 bases and the J end by 4 bases; junction bases left unmatched: 1. The germline V gene encodes CDR1 SEHNR and CDR2 FQNEAQ (reference sequence). Reading from cysteine to phenylalanine, the CDR3 counts 15 amino acids. Just CDR3 DNA is preserved here, 45 bases in frame from base 1.